A selection of T cell receptor beta chains follows, all from one sample in a study of shared clonotypes between healthy human individuals. Sequencing was performed with immunoSEQ multiplex PCR; in TCRdb, only in-frame clones are kept and a portion is missing. Of around 500,000 clones listed, around 79% are singletons. Specimen: PBMCs. These receptors came from a woman aged 40 to 50 in good health. Some clones in this sample may be carry-over from other donors' samples. Both conserved end residues are part of each CDR3. The D gene is left open where the match is weak. A clone size is listed for some rows: how often the clone was seen (once, few, many), or a class if it is expanded.

>TRBJ2-5|.|TRBV5-1|.
TGCGCCAGCAGCTTGGTTGTGGGAGCCCTGGAGACCCAGTACTTC
CASSLVVGALETQYF
>TRBJ2-3|.|TRBV10-3|.
TGTGCCATCGGGGCAGGGGGGACGGGGACAGATACGCAGTATTTT
CAIGAGGTGTDTQYF
>TRBJ2-5|.|TRBV19|.
TGTGCCAGTAGTCTCGGGAACCAAGAGACCCAGTACTTC
CASSLGNQETQYF
>TRBJ2-2|.|TRBV7-3|.
TGTGCCAGCAGCCCAACGGGCCTTACAACGACCGGGGAGCTGTTTTTT
CASSPTGLTTTGELFF
>TRBJ2-1|TRBD2|TRBV2|.
TGTGCCAGCAGAGCGGGATTGGGGAATGAGCAGTTCTTC
CASRAGLGNEQFF
>TRBJ2-1|.|TRBV13|.
TGTGCCAGCAGCTCGTCTAGCTATGAGCAGTTCTTC
CASSSSSYEQFF
>TRBJ1-2|.|TRBV28|once
TGTGCCAGCAGTTCCCTACGTCCGGGATATGGCTACACCTTC
CASSSLRPGYGYTF
>TRBJ1-2|TRBD1|TRBV28|.
TGTGCCAGCAGTTCCCGGGACAGGGGCTTAGGTGGCTACACCTTC
CASSSRDRGLGGYTF
>TRBJ2-2|TRBD2|TRBV28|.
TGTGCCAGCACATTGAGCGGGGCCGGGGAGCTGTTTTTT
CASTLSGAGELFF
>TRBJ2-5|.|TRBV2|many
TGTGCCAGCAGTGTGTTGGGACGAGAGACCCAGTACTTC
CASSVLGRETQYF
>TRBJ2-7|TRBD1|TRBV27|.
TGTGCCAGCAGTTTAGTTGGGACAGGGGCAAGGGAGCAGTACTTC
CASSLVGTGAREQYF
>TRBJ2-3|.|TRBV29-1|.
TGCGGGGGTGGAGATTGGGCCACGGATACGCAGTATTTT
CGGGDWATDTQYF
>TRBJ1-1|.|TRBV5-4|once
TGTGCCAGCAGCCCGGATCATGGGGGAGCTGAAGCTTTCTTT
CASSPDHGGAEAFF
>TRBJ2-7|.|TRBV28|.
TGTGCCAGTTCTCGGGGTACCAGGTTAGGCTACTACGAGCAGTACTTC
CASSRGTRLGYYEQYF
>TRBJ2-7|.|TRBV6-1|.
TGTGCCATCCGGGACGGGACCCTCTACGAGCAGTACTTC
CAIRDGTLYEQYF
>TRBJ2-6|.|TRBV19|.
TGTGCCAGTAGTATCCAGGGGAACCCTGGGGCCAACGTCCTGACTTTC
CASSIQGNPGANVLTF
>TRBJ2-2|.|TRBV11-3|once
TGTGCCAGCAGCTACGGGACGCTAGGCGGGGAGCTGTTTTTT
CASSYGTLGGELFF